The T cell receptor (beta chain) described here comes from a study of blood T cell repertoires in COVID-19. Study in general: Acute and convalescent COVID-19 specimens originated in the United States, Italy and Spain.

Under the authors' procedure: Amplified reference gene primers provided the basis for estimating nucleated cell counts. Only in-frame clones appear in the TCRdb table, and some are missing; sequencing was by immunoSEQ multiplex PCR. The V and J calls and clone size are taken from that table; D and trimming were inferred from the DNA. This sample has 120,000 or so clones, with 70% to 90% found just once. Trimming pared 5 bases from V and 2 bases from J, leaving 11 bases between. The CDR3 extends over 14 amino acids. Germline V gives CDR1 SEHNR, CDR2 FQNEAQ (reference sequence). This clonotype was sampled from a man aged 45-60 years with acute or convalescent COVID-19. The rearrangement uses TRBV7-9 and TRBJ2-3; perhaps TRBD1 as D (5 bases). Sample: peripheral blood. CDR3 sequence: CASSQGEYTDTQYF. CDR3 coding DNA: TGTGCCAGCAGCCAGGGCGAGTACACAGATACGCAGTATTTT.